These 22 T cell receptor beta chains came from one sample sequenced in a study of blood T cells in healthy people across ages. A J-beta primer mix and a sample-barcoded 5' primer were used in a second PCR of roughly 6 to 11 cycles. In TCRdb, the 5' RACE reads were re-called with MiXCR into one record per CDR3 protein. The table includes about 780,000 distinct CDR3 sequences, around 25% detected once. The sample also formed part of further work on T cells of mothers and their children.

Sequencing input: blood. Receptor source: a boy aged 10-17 years in good health.

The chain joins TRBV7-9 to TRBJ1-1; 8 bases align to TRBD1. Germline CDR1 SEHNR, CDR2 FQNEAQ (reference sequence). The CDR3 covers 15 residues. Trimming at V came to 3 bases and at J to 3 bases, leaving 6 bases not matched to a gene. The DNA for the CDR3 is TGTGCCAGCAGCTTGATCCAGGGGGCCCACACTGAAGCTTTCTTT. It translates to CASSLIQGAHTEAFF.

This chain joins TRBV20-1 and TRBJ1-4; tentative D call: TRBD1 (5 bases). The V gene lost 5 bases and the J gene lost 8 bases, with 15 bases spanning the gap. The V gene's germline CDR1 is DFQATT and CDR2 SNEGSKA (reference sequence). This CDR3 contains 13 residues. CDR3 loop: CSAWTRVGEKLFF. CDR3 DNA sequence: TGCAGTGCTTGGACACGGGTTGGGGAAAAACTGTTTTTT.

This clonotype was detected only a few times. One junction end disagrees with the germline gene, perhaps due to a read error. The CDR3 spells CASSPPGRDGNEAF. CDR3 nucleotide sequence: TGTGCCAGCTCACCACCGGGGAGGGACGGCAATGAAGCCTTC. The rearrangement uses TRBV18 and TRBJ1-2, with a tentative D call TRBD1 (5 bases). CDR3 length equals 14 residues. The germline gives CDR1 KGHSH, CDR2 LQKENI.

J is TRBJ2-3 and V is TRBV11-2; D remains unclear. Trimming left V 5 bases short and J 4 bases short, with 7 bases between. The CDR3 extends over 12 amino acids. The germline gives CDR1 SGHAT, CDR2 FQNNGV. The CDR3 nucleotides are TGTGCCAGCAGCCAAAATTCAGATACGCAGTATTTT. Translating it yields CASSQNSDTQYF.

This clonotype was recorded a few times. This chain uses TRBV5-1 with TRBJ2-5; possible D gene TRBD1, 5 bases. The CDR3 sequence is 15 residues long. Germline V gives CDR1 SGHRS, CDR2 YFSETQ. Trimming left V 4 bases short and J 5 bases short, with 18 bases between. The CDR3 loop is CASSLQGGFLETQYF. The DNA of the CDR3 is TGCGCCAGCAGCCTGCAGGGTGGGTTTTTGGAGACCCAGTACTTC.

The chain joins TRBV6-1 to TRBJ1-1; a possible D gene is TRBD1 (5 bases). Trimming pared 5 bases from V and 0 bases from J, leaving 7 bases between. The CDR3 runs to 13 residues. CDR1 MNHNS and CDR2 SASEGT come from the germline V gene. Written as DNA, the CDR3 is TGTGCCAGCAGTTGGGGGGTGAACACTGAAGCTTTCTTT. Protein product: CASSWGVNTEAFF.

This clonotype was observed a few times. The chain uses TRBV5-1 and TRBJ2-5; tentative D call: TRBD2 (6 bases). V gave up 4 bases and J gave up 5 bases, with 18 bases separating them. This CDR3 spans 15 amino acids. CDR1 SGHRS and CDR2 YFSETQ come from the germline V gene. CDR3 sequence: CASSTRGIRSETQYF. The DNA for the CDR3 is TGCGCCAGCAGCACCCGGGGGATCCGGTCTGAGACCCAGTACTTC.

This clonotype has only a few counts. An end of the junction differs from the germline gene, which may be a read error. The CDR3 bases are TGTGCTAGCAGCTTAGATCGATCGGGGGCTAAAAATGAGCAGTTCTTC. Translation gives CASSLDRSGAKNEQFF. V and J are TRBV7-7 and TRBJ2-1, with D perhaps assigned TRBD1 or TRBD2 (6 bases each). Germline loops: CDR1 SSHAT, CDR2 FNYEAQ (reference sequence). The CDR3 consists of 16 residues.

This chain uses TRBV3-1 with TRBJ2-7; 8 positions match TRBD1. The CDR3 is 15 amino acids. Germline V gene lookup returns CDR1 LGHDT and CDR2 YNNKEL (reference sequence). J lost 7 bases, V lost 4 bases, and 12 bases had no gene match. The CDR3 coding sequence is TGTGCCAGCAGCCTTCTGGGCAGGGGGCGGGAAGAGCAGTACTTC. This encodes CASSLLGRGREEQYF.

This clonotype has just a few counts. V and J are TRBV5-1 and TRBJ2-6; perhaps D is TRBD1 or TRBD2 (5 bases each). The germline V gene encodes CDR1 SGHRS and CDR2 YFSETQ. Trimming shortened V by 4 bases and J by 0 bases, and 14 bases separated the two germline ends. The CDR3 runs to 17 residues. CDR3 amino acids: CASSPMGPFSGANVLTF. CDR3 sequence (DNA): TGCGCCAGCAGCCCTATGGGACCGTTCTCTGGGGCCAACGTCCTGACTTTC.

This clonotype has just a few counts. This chain connects TRBV7-6 to TRBJ2-5, with TRBD1 identical over 8 bases. The CDR3 totals 14 residues. The V segment lost 2 bases and the J segment 3 bases; nucleotides outside the gene matches: 2. CDR1 and CDR2 (germline): SGHVS, FNYEAQ. Here the CDR3 reads CASSLLDREETQYF. The CDR3 coding sequence is TGTGCCAGCAGCTTATTGGACAGGGAAGAGACCCAGTACTTC.

The chain uses TRBV3-1 and TRBJ2-5; TRBD2 might be the D (7 bases). The end of the DNA is better explained by TRBJ2-1, so the J call may be wrong. From germline, CDR1 is LGHDT and CDR2 YNNKEL (reference sequence). The CDR3 is 14 residues long. The CDR3, as DNA: TGTGCCAGCAGCCAAGAAATCGGCGGGGGCGAGCAGTTCTTC. It specifies CASSQEIGGGEQFF.

The chain carries TRBV7-3 and TRBJ1-1, with D maybe TRBD1 (5 bases). This CDR3 spans 14 amino acids. The V gene lost 4 bases and the J gene lost 1 base, with 10 bases spanning the gap. In germline, CDR1 is SGHTA, CDR2 FQGTGA. The CDR3 spells CASSSGPWNTEAFF. The DNA for the CDR3 is TGTGCCAGCAGCTCGGGACCGTGGAACACTGAAGCTTTCTTT.

This clonotype came up a few times. The chain has TRBV6-2 or TRBV6-3 and TRBJ2-3; D is tentatively TRBD1 or TRBD2 (6 bases each). CDR3 length: 14 amino acids. In germline, CDR1 is MNHEY, CDR2 SVGEGT. V dropped 2 bases and J dropped 6 bases, with 12 bases sitting between them. CDR3 bases: TGTGCCAGCAGTTACCTTGGGGGGCCGGATACGCAGTATTTT. Its translation is CASSYLGGPDTQYF.

V and J are TRBV7-9 and TRBJ1-2; D perhaps matches TRBD1 (5 bases). The V gene's germline CDR1 is SEHNR and CDR2 FQNEAQ (reference sequence). This CDR3 has 14 amino acids. Deletions cut 5 bases from V and 4 bases from J, with 14 bases between. Here the CDR3 DNA reads TGTGCCAGCAGCCAGGGCGCCGTCCCCTATGGCTACACCTTC. Protein sequence: CASSQGAVPYGYTF.

The rearrangement uses TRBV18 and TRBJ2-5; D gene unclear. The DNA end lines up better with TRBJ2-7; the J call may be wrong. The length of the CDR3 is 16 residues. Germline V gene data show CDR1 as KGHSH and CDR2 as LQKENI. The CDR3 loop reads CASSPPSTLRSYEQYF. CDR3 nucleotides: TGTGCCAGCTCACCACCGTCTACACTCCGTTCCTACGAGCAGTACTTC.

The rearrangement joins TRBV12-3 or TRBV12-4 to TRBJ1-4, with D tentatively TRBD1 (6 bases). Trimming took off 3 bases at V and 6 bases at J, with 8 bases between the two ends. The CDR3 loop spans 13 amino acids. CDR3 protein: CASSFAGDEKLFF. In DNA, the CDR3 is TGTGCCAGCAGTTTCGCAGGGGATGAAAAACTGTTTTTT.

This clonotype was observed a handful of times. The chain recombines TRBV20-1 with TRBJ1-6; 7 bases map to TRBD1. The CDR3 runs to 15 residues. CDR1 and CDR2 (germline): DFQATT, SNEGSKA (reference sequence). V lost 1 base and J lost 7; bases outside the gene matches: 7. The CDR3 coding sequence is TGCAGTGCTAGAGTTGGGACAGCAGAGAATTCACCCCTCCACTTT. Encoded protein: CSARVGTAENSPLHF.

This clonotype came up a few times. This rearrangement joins TRBV6-5 to TRBJ2-7; 11 nucleotides line up with TRBD2. Trimming removed 5 bases from V and 6 bases from J; junction bases left unmatched: 6. Per germline, CDR1 MNHEY and CDR2 SVGAGI. The CDR3 has 14 residues. The CDR3 sequence is CASSRLAGSSEQYF. The CDR3 nucleotides read TGTGCCAGCAGTAGACTAGCGGGGAGTTCCGAGCAGTACTTC.

This clonotype has just a few counts. V gene TRBV7-9 combines with J gene TRBJ1-1, with D unclear. The germline gives CDR1 SEHNR, CDR2 FQNEAQ (reference sequence). The CDR3 has 16 residues. V was shortened by 5 bases and J by 1 base, with 17 bases between the two germline ends. In nucleotides, the CDR3 is TGTGCCAGCAGCCAGAGGTCTACAGCTAAGAACACTGAAGCTTTCTTT. Amino acid sequence: CASSQRSTAKNTEAFF.

There are a few counts of this clonotype. This chain uses TRBV29-1 with TRBJ2-5, with D uncertain. The CDR3 sequence is 11 residues long. V was cut by 4 bases and J by 7 bases, with 10 bases left in between. Germline CDR1 and CDR2: SQVTM and ANQGSEA. CDR3 sequence reads: CSVGSSGTQYF. The CDR3 region has the DNA TGCAGCGTTGGCAGCTCAGGGACCCAGTACTTC.

This clonotype appeared a few times. The rearrangement links TRBV20-1 to TRBJ1-1, with D possibly TRBD1 on 6 matching bases. The CDR3 has 12 residues. Germline lookup yields CDR1 DFQATT and CDR2 SNEGSKA (reference sequence). With 8 bases removed from V and 3 bases from J, the gap between germline ends came to 13 bases. CDR3 in amino acids: CSIQRGHTEAFF. CDR3 coding DNA: TGCAGTATTCAGCGGGGGCACACTGAAGCTTTCTTT.